One sample yielded the 23 T cell receptor beta chains listed below, sequenced in a study of radiation and T cells in renal cell carcinoma. Produced via immunoSEQ multiplex PCR; TCRdb's table is partial and in-frame only. This sample has some 150,000 clones, with 80% to 90% found just once. As to time point: blood 2 weeks post-SBRT. Treatment given: 15 Gy SBRT to primary tumor, nephrectomy 4 weeks later. Sequencing used blood, obtained from a patient whose treatment included radiotherapy and nephrectomy. These receptors originate from a woman between 50 and 59 years old with renal cell carcinoma.

V and J are TRBV5-4 and TRBJ2-3; no definite D call. V was cut by 0 bases and J by 0 bases, with 8 bases left in between. Germline V lookup: CDR1 SGHNT, CDR2 YYREEE (reference sequence). The CDR3 is made up of 15 amino acids. The CDR3: CASSLEGYSTDTQYF. The CDR3, as DNA: TGTGCCAGCAGCTTGGAGGGTTATAGCACAGATACGCAGTATTTT.

The chain employs TRBV19 and TRBJ2-7, with D possibly being TRBD1 (6 bases). From germline, CDR1 is LNHDA and CDR2 SQIVND (reference sequence). V dropped 5 bases and J dropped 7 bases, with 15 bases sitting between them. CDR3 length: 13 residues. DNA for the CDR3: TGTGCCAGTAGTCCGTATTACAGGGAAGAGCAGTACTTC. Translating gives CASSPYYREEQYF.

V gene TRBV9 combines with J gene TRBJ2-1; TRBD2 might be the D (5 bases). The germline V gene has CDR1 SGDLS and CDR2 YYNGEE. V lost 0 bases, J lost 2 bases, and 9 bases lay in between. The CDR3 loop spans 15 amino acids. Here the CDR3 reads CASSVGRGTYNEQFF. The CDR3 nucleotides are TGTGCCAGCAGCGTAGGTCGGGGAACCTACAATGAGCAGTTCTTC. Combining the CDR3 with reference TRBV9 and TRBJ2-1 gives the whole variable domain DSGVTQTPKHLITATGQRVTLRCSPRSGDLSVYWYQQSLDQGLQFLIQYYNGEERAKGNILERFSAQQFPDLHSELNLSSLELGDSALYFCASSVGRGTYNEQFFGPGTRLTVL.

This clone was counted a few times. This chain links TRBV19 with TRBJ1-5, with unresolved D. V was cut by 1 base and J by 7 bases, with 8 bases left in between. CDR3 length equals 13 residues. Germline CDR1 and CDR2: LNHDA and SQIVND (reference sequence). This chain's CDR3 is CASSIVARQPQHF. The CDR3, as DNA: TGTGCCAGTAGTATAGTAGCGAGGCAGCCCCAGCATTTT. The complete variable domain, with remaining parts taken from reference TRBV19 and TRBJ1-5, reads DGGITQSPKYLFRKEGQNVTLSCEQNLNHDAMYWYRQDPGQGLRLIYYSQIVNDFQKGDIAEGYSVSREKKESFPLTVTSAQKNPTAFYLCASSIVARQPQHFGDGTRLSIL.

This chain connects TRBV5-5 to TRBJ1-4; 9 bases align to TRBD1. CDR3 size: 15 residues. V lost 4 bases, J lost 8 bases, and 9 bases stayed unmatched. The germline V gene has CDR1 SGHKS and CDR2 YYEKEE (reference sequence). In nucleotides, the CDR3 is TGTGCCAGCAGCGGGGGGACAGGGACTGGCGAAAAACTGTTTTTT. This codes for CASSGGTGTGEKLFF.

This clone was seen just once. CDR3 sequence reads: CASSPLDQGPDTQYF. CDR3 bases: TGTGCCAGCTCACCACTAGACCAGGGGCCAGATACGCAGTATTTT. The V gene is TRBV18, the J gene TRBJ2-3, with D possibly matching TRBD1 (6 bases). V lost 1 base, J lost 4 bases, and 12 bases lay in between. This CDR3 is built from 15 residues. Per the germline V gene, CDR1 is KGHSH and CDR2 is LQKENI.

V gene TRBV7-9 combines with J gene TRBJ1-2, with a weak D call TRBD1 (5 bases). V was trimmed by 1 base and J by 12 bases, leaving 18 bases between them. Germline CDR1 reads SEHNR; CDR2 reads FQNEAQ (reference sequence). This CDR3 comprises 14 residues. The CDR3 DNA reads as TGTGCCAGCAGCTTAGAGGGACGGAGTCAAGGCAACACCTTC. Its protein product is CASSLEGRSQGNTF.

This clone was counted once. The V and J genes are TRBV6-1 and TRBJ2-5; D not certain. Trimming took 7 bases from V and 4 from J, leaving 16 bases between them. Looked up from germline, CDR1 is MNHNS and CDR2 is SASEGT. The CDR3 has 14 amino acids. Here the CDR3 reads CASNSPTNLETQYF. The CDR3 DNA follows: TGTGCCAGCAACTCTCCAACAAACCTAGAGACCCAGTACTTC.

The chain links TRBV19 to TRBJ2-4; the match to TRBD1 covers 7 bases. V lost 7 bases, J lost 0 bases, and 3 bases stayed unmatched. This CDR3 spans 14 amino acids. Germline V CDR1 and CDR2: LNHDA, SQIVND (reference sequence). The CDR3 here is CASTHRGAKNIQYF. CDR3 in DNA: TGTGCCAGTACTCACAGGGGAGCCAAAAACATTCAGTACTTC.

The chain couples TRBV6-4 to TRBJ2-7; 7 bases align to TRBD1. The CDR3 extends over 15 amino acids. J gave up 1 base and V 5 bases, and 8 bases lay outside the gene matches. Per the germline V gene, CDR1 is MRHNA and CDR2 is SNTAGT. CDR3 in DNA: TGTGCCAGCAGTTCTACAGGGGTCCTATCCTACGAGCAGTACTTC. The encoded protein is CASSSTGVLSYEQYF.

The CDR3, as DNA: TGTGCCACCAGCGGAATGACAGGGATCCCCTACAATGAGCAGTTCTTC. This sequence encodes CATSGMTGIPYNEQFF. The chain uses TRBV15 and TRBJ2-1; TRBD1 matches 7 bases. The CDR3 has 16 residues. Germline V gene data show CDR1 as LNHNV and CDR2 as YYDKDF (reference sequence). The V gene end was trimmed by 5 bases and the J gene end by 2 bases; junction bases not matched to a gene: 9.

This clone was found once. The chain has TRBV5-1 and TRBJ1-1; no clear D gene. The CDR3 is 14 residues long. CDR1 and CDR2 (germline): SGHRS, YFSETQ. V lost 4 bases, J lost 1 base, and 11 bases lay in between. The CDR3 DNA is TGCGCCAGCAGCCTTGGACGGCAGAACACTGAAGCTTTCTTT. This sequence encodes CASSLGRQNTEAFF.

CDR3: CASSAIYRATSREQYF. The CDR3 DNA reads as TGTGCCAGCAGCGCCATCTACAGGGCTACGTCTAGGGAGCAGTACTTC. This chain connects TRBV7-6 to TRBJ2-7, with D maybe TRBD1 (6 bases). The CDR3 spans 16 residues. V was shortened by 5 bases and J by 7 bases, with 24 bases between the two germline ends. Germline lookup yields CDR1 SGHVS and CDR2 FNYEAQ. The full variable domain, with the rest looked up from reference TRBV7-6 and TRBJ2-7, is GAGVSQSPRYKVTKRGQDVALRCDPISGHVSLYWYRQALGQGPEFLTYFNYEAQQDKSGLPNDRFSAERPEGSISTLTIQRTEQRDSAMYRCASSAIYRATSREQYFGPGTRLTVT.

The J gene is TRBJ2-7, the V gene TRBV5-5; 11 nucleotides align to TRBD2. Germline V CDR1 and CDR2: SGHKS, YYEKEE (reference sequence). V dropped 3 bases and J dropped 3; count of bases not matched to a gene: 8. CDR3 length equals 16 residues. As DNA, the CDR3 is TGTGCCAGCAGCTCTCTACTAGCGGGGGCCAACTACGAGCAGTACTTC. It encodes CASSSLLAGANYEQYF.

The chain uses TRBV6-1 and TRBJ2-7; D assignment may be TRBD1 or TRBD2 (5 bases each). This CDR3 region has 14 residues. V was pared by 8 bases and J by 3 bases, with 17 bases between. CDR1 is MNHNS and CDR2 is SASEGT in the germline V gene. The CDR3 DNA follows: TGTGCCAGCCCTCCGGGACGGACCTTCTACGAGCAGTACTTC. It translates to CASPPGRTFYEQYF.

This clone was seen only a few times. The chain employs TRBV7-2 and TRBJ2-3, with 8 bases that match TRBD2. CDR1 and CDR2 (germline): SGHTA, FQGNSA. The CDR3 loop spans 15 amino acids. J gave up 4 bases and V 4 bases, and 7 bases lay outside the gene matches. The CDR3 bases are TGTGCCAGCAGCTCCTCCGGGGGGGCGTCAGATACGCAGTATTTT. It is translated as CASSSSGGASDTQYF.

V and J are TRBV11-2 and TRBJ2-2, with D possibly being TRBD1 (5 bases). The germline V and J ends were trimmed by 5 bases and 1 base, with 8 bases remaining between them. The CDR3 has 14 amino acids. Germline V gene lookup returns CDR1 SGHAT and CDR2 FQNNGV. CDR3 sequence reads: CASSDDRNTGELFF. CDR3 coding DNA: TGTGCCAGCAGCGACGACAGGAACACCGGGGAGCTGTTTTTT.

This CDR3 reads CSASTALDTQYF. The CDR3 DNA reads TGCAGCGCCTCGACAGCCCTAGATACGCAGTATTTT. The chain carries TRBV29-1 and TRBJ2-3; a weak D match, TRBD1 (5 bases). The CDR3 consists of 12 residues. In germline, CDR1 is SQVTM, CDR2 ANQGSEA. Trimming shortened V by 7 bases and J by 5 bases, and 13 bases separated the two germline ends.

V and J are TRBV2 and TRBJ1-2; no clear D. This CDR3 region has 16 residues. CDR1 and CDR2 from the germline V gene are SNHLY and FYNNEI. With 2 bases removed from V and 2 bases from J, the gap between germline ends came to 15 bases. The CDR3: CASSERWTAKNYGYTF. The DNA for the CDR3 is TGTGCCAGCAGTGAAAGGTGGACGGCAAAGAACTATGGCTACACCTTC.

Here the CDR3 reads CASSPRQSGNTIYF. For the CDR3, the DNA is TGTGCCAGCAGCCCAAGACAGTCTGGAAACACCATATATTTT. This chain connects TRBV5-6 to TRBJ1-3; perhaps TRBD1 as D (5 bases). V gave up 4 bases and J gave up 1 base, with 9 bases separating them. The CDR3 covers 14 residues. Germline CDR1 and CDR2: SGHDT and YYEEEE.

V gene TRBV5-8 combines with J gene TRBJ1-2; TRBD1 agrees at 8 bases. Unmatched junction bases numbered 13, after V lost 5 bases and J lost 4 bases. The germline CDR1 and CDR2 sequences are SGHTS and YDEGEE. The CDR3 loop spans 16 amino acids. CDR3 residues: CASSPERAGGLYGYTF. The DNA of the CDR3 is TGTGCCAGCAGTCCGGAGAGGGCAGGGGGCCTCTATGGCTACACCTTC.

The chain carries TRBV5-1 and TRBJ1-1; D is unclear. The CDR3 extends over 14 amino acids. Trimming left V 0 bases short and J 4 bases short, with 10 bases between. Germline V gene sequence: CDR1 SGHRS, CDR2 YFSETQ. CDR3 in DNA: TGCGCCAGCAGCTTGGCGGGCTTAGCCACTGAAGCTTTCTTT. The encoded protein is CASSLAGLATEAFF.

V and J are TRBV9 and TRBJ1-5; weak D call: TRBD1 (5 bases). This CDR3 contains 15 residues. In germline, CDR1 is SGDLS, CDR2 YYNGEE. V lost 0 bases and J 1 base, leaving 8 bases between the germline ends. CDR3 DNA sequence: TGTGCCAGCAGCGTAGCCGGGGGGAGCAATCAGCCCCAGCATTTT. Translated, it gives CASSVAGGSNQPQHF.